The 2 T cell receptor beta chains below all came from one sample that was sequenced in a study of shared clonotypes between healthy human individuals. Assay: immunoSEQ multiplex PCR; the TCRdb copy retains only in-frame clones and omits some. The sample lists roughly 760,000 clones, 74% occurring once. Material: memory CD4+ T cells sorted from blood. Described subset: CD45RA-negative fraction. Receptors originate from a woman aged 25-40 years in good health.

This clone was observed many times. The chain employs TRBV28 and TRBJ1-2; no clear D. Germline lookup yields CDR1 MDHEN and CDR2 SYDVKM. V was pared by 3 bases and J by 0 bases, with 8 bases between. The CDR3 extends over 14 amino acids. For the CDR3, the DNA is TGTGCCAGCAGTTTTCAGCCTTCTAACTATGGCTACACCTTC. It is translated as CASSFQPSNYGYTF.

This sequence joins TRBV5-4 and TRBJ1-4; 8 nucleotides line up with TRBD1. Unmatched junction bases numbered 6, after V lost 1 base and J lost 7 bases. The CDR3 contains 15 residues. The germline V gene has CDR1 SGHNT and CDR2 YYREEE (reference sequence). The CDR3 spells CASSLTGQGIEKLFF. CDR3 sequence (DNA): TGTGCCAGCAGCTTGACCGGACAGGGAATTGAAAAACTGTTTTTT.